The 6 T cell receptor beta chains listed next were all sequenced from one sample in a study of blood T cell repertoires in COVID-19. Generated by immunoSEQ multiplex PCR, the TCRdb table keeps only in-frame clones and is missing some. Of over 600,000 clones in the sample, over 80% were seen once. The sequenced sample consisted of peripheral blood. Receptors were obtained from a woman aged 18-29 years with acute or convalescent COVID-19.

About this clone itself: This specimen includes other DNA sequences encoding the same CDR3. J is TRBJ2-3 and V is TRBV9, with D possibly matching TRBD2 (6 bases). CDR3 size: 15 residues. Germline CDR1 and CDR2: SGDLS and YYNGEE. V gave up 2 bases and J gave up 0 bases, with 10 bases separating them. The CDR3 region is CASSVGGSSTDTQYF. The CDR3 DNA is TGTGCCAGCAGCGTGGGGGGATCCAGCACAGATACGCAGTATTTT.

The chain recombines TRBV30 with TRBJ1-1; 7 bases fit TRBD1. The V gene's germline CDR1 is GTSNPN and CDR2 SVGIG (reference sequence). The ends lost 5 bases at V and 2 bases at J; junction bases unmatched: 5. This CDR3 has 13 amino acids. The CDR3 is CAWWTGSNTEAFF. The CDR3 bases are TGTGCCTGGTGGACAGGATCAAACACTGAAGCTTTCTTT.

The count of this clone is one. CDR3 DNA sequence: TGTGCCAGCAACCCAGGGGGTGGATCACCCCTCCACTTT. Translation gives CASNPGGGSPLHF. The genes are TRBV6-5 and TRBJ1-6; 7 bases fit TRBD1. CDR3 length: 13 residues. The V gene end was trimmed by 7 bases and the J gene end by 10 bases; junction bases not matched to a gene: 7. The germline gives CDR1 MNHEY, CDR2 SVGAGI.

The chain combines TRBV5-8 with TRBJ2-1; 8 nucleotides match TRBD2. CDR1 and CDR2 (germline): SGHTS, YDEGEE. The CDR3 covers 15 residues. After removal of 2 bases from V and 4 bases from J, the junction contained 5 bases not matched to a gene. The CDR3 nucleotides are TGTGCCAGCAGCTTTACCCGGGGGGGTTACAATGAGCAGTTCTTC. Translation: CASSFTRGGYNEQFF.

The chain couples TRBV6-5 to TRBJ2-7; 11 bases align to TRBD1. Losses at the gene ends were 6 bases for V and 7 bases for J; bases not matched to a gene: 8. The CDR3 runs 14 residues. Per germline, CDR1 MNHEY and CDR2 SVGAGI. In nucleotides, the CDR3 is TGTGCCAGCAGACTCGGACAGGGGGCGCAAGAGCAGTACTTC. Protein sequence: CASRLGQGAQEQYF.

The J gene is TRBJ1-2, the V gene TRBV5-8; 10 bases agree with TRBD1. The CDR3 has 15 residues. V lost 4 bases, J lost 4 bases, and 7 bases stayed unmatched. CDR1 and CDR2 from the germline V gene are SGHTS and YDEGEE. The CDR3 DNA reads TGTGCCAGCAGCGACGACAGGGGGCCCTCCTATGGCTACACCTTC. Protein product: CASSDDRGPSYGYTF.